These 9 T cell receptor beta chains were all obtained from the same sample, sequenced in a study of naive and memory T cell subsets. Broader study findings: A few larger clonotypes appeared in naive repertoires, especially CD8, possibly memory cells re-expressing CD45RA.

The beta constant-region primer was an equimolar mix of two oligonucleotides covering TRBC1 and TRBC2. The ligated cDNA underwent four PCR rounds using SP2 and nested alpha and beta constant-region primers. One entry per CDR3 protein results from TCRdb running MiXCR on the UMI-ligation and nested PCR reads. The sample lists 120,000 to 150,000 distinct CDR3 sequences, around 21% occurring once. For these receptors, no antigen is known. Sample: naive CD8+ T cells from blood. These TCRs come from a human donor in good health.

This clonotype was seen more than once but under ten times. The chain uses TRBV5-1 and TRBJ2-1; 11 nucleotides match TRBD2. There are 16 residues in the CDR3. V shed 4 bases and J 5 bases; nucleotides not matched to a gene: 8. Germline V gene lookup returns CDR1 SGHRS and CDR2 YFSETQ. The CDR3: CASSASGTSGNNEQFF. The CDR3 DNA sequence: TGCGCCAGCAGCGCATCCGGGACTAGCGGAAACAATGAGCAGTTCTTC.

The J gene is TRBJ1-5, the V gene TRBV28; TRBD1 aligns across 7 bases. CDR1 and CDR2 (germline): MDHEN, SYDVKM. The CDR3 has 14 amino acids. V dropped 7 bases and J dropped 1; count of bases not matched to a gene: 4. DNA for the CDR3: TGTGCCAGCATTGAGACAGGGAGCAATCAGCCCCAGCATTTT. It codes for CASIETGSNQPQHF.

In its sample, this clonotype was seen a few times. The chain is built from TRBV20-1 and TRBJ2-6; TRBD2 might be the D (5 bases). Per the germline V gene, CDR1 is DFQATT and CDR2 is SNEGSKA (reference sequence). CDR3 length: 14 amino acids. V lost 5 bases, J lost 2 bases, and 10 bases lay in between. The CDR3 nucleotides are TGCAGTGCTCAGAGGGCTCCTGGGGCCAACGTCCTGACTTTC. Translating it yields CSAQRAPGANVLTF.

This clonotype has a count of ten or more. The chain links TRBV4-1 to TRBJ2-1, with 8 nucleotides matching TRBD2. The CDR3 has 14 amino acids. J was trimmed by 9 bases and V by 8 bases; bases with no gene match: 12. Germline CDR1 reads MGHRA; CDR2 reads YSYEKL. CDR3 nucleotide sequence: TGCGCCAGCGGCCCCCGGGAGGGAAAGAGTGAGCAGTTCTTC. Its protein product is CASGPREGKSEQFF.

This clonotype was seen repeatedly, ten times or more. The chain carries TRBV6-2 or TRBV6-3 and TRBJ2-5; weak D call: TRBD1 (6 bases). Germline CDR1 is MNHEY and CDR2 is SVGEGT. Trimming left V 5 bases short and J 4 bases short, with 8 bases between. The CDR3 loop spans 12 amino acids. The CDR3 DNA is TGTGCCAGCAGTCAGGGGAGAGAGACCCAGTACTTC. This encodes CASSQGRETQYF.

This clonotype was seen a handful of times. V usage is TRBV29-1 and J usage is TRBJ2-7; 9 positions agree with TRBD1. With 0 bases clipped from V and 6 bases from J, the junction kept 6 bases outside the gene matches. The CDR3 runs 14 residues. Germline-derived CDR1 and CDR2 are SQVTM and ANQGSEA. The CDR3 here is CSVEDLGQGSEQYF. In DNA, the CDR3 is TGCAGCGTTGAAGATCTGGGACAGGGTTCCGAGCAGTACTTC.

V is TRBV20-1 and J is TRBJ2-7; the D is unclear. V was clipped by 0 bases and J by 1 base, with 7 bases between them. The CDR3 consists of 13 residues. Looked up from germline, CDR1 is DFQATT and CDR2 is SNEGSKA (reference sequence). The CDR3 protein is CSARDPRSYEQYF. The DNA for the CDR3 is TGCAGTGCTAGAGATCCCCGATCCTACGAGCAGTACTTC.

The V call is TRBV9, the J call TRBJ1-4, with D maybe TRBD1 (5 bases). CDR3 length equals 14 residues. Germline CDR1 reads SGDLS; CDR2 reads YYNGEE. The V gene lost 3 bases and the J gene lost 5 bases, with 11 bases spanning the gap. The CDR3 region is CASSGGGLNEKLFF. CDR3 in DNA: TGTGCCAGCAGCGGGGGCGGACTGAATGAAAAACTGTTTTTT.

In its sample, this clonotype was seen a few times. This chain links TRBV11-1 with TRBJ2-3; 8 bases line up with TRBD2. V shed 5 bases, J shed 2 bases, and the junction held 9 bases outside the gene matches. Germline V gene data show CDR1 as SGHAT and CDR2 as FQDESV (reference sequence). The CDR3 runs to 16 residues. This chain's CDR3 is CASSPNSGRFTDTQYF. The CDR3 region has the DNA TGTGCCAGCAGCCCTAACAGCGGGAGATTCACAGATACGCAGTATTTT.